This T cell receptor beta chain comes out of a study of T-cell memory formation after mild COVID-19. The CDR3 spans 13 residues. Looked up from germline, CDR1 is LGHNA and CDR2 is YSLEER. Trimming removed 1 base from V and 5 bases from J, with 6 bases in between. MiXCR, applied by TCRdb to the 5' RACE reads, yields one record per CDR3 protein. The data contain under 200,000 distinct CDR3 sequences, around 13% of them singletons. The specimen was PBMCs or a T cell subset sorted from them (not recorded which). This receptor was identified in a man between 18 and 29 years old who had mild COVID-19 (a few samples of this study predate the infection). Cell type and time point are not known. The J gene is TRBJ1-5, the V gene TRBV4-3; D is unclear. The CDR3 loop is CASSQGNYQPQHF. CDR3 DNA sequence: TGCGCCAGCAGCCAAGGGAATTATCAGCCCCAGCATTTT.